Given below is one TCR beta chain in context. The entry originates in a study of CD8 T cells in Susac syndrome. V lost 5 bases to trimming and J lost 2 bases; unmatched junction nucleotides: 12. This CDR3 is built from 16 residues. CDR1 is DFQATT and CDR2 is SNEGSKA in the germline V gene (reference sequence). TEMRA cells were enriched by FACS, and CD4+ and CD8+ T cells were negatively isolated. After extraction with the RNeasy kit, roughly 0.5 to 1 ug of the RNA was reverse transcribed using random hexamers. Amplification of TCR beta CDR3 spanned 54 Vbeta and 13 Jbeta via immunoSEQ multiplex PCR. MiXCR, applied by TCRdb to the immunoSEQ multiplex PCR reads, yields one record per CDR3 protein. Here the sample spans 150,000 to 200,000 distinct CDR3 sequences, 90% to 95% being singletons.

The sequenced sample was CD4+ T cells from PBMCs. The source is a human donor with Susac syndrome. The V call is TRBV20-1, the J call TRBJ2-3; 8 nucleotides line up with TRBD2. CDR3 residues: CSAPFAGGLTTDTQYF. CDR3 DNA: TGCAGTGCTCCATTCGCGGGAGGCCTAACCACAGATACGCAGTATTTT.